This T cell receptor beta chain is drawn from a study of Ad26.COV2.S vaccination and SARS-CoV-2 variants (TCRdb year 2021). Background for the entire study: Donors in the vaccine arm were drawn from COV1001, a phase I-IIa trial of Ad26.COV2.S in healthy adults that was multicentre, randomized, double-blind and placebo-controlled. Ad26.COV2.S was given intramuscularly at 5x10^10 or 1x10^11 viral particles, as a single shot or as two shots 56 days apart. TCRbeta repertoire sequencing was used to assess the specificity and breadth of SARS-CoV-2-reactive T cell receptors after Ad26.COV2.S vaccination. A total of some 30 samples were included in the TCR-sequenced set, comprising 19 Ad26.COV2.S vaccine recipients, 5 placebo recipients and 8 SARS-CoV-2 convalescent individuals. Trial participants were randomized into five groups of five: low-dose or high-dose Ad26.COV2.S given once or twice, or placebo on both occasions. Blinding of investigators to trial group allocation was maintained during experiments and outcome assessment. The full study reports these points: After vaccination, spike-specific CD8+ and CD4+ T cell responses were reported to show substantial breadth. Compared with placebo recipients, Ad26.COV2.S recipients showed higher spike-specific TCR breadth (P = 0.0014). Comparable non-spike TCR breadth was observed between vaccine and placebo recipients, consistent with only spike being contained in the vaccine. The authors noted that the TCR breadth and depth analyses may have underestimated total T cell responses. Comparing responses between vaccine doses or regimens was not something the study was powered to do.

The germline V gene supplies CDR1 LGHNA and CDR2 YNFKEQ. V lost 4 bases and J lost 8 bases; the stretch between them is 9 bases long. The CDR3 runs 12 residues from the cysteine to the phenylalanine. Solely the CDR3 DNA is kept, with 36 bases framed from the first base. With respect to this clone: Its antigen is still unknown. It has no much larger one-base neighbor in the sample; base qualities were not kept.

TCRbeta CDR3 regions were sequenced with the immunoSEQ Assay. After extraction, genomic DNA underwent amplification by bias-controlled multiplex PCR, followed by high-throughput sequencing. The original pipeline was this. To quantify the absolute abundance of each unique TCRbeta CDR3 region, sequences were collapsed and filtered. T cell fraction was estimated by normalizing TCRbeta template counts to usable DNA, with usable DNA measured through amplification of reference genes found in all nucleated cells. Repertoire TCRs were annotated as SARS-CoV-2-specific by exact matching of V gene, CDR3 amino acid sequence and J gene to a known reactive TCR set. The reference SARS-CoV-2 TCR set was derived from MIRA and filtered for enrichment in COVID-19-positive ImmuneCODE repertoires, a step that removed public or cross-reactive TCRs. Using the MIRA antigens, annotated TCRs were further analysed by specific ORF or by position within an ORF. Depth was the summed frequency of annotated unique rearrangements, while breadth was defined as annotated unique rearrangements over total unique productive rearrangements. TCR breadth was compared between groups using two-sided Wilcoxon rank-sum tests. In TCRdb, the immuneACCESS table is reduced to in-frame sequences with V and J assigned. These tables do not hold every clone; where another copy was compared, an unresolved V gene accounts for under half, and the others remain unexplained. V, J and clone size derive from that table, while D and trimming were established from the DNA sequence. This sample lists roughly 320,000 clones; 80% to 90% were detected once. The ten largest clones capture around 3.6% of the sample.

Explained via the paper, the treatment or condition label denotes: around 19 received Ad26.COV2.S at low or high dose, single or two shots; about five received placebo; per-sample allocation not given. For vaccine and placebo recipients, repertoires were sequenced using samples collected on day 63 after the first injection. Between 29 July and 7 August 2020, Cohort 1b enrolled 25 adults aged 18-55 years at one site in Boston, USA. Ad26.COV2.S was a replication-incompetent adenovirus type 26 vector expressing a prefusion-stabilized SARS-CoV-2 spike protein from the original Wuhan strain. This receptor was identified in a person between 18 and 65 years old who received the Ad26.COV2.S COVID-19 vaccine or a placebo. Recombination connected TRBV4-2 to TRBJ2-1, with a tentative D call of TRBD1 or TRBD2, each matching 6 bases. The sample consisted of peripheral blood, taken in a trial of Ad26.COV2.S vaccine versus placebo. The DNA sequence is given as TGTGCCAGCAGCCCAAGGGGGGATGAGCAGTTCTTC. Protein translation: CASSPRGDEQFF.